This T cell receptor beta chain was profiled in a study of control samples from healthy donors and cancer patients. Libraries were prepared by immunoSEQ multiplex PCR; TCRdb keeps only in-frame clonotypes and omits some of them. The data hold roughly 120,000 clones, with about 94% observed a single time. The origin of this receptor is a young man in good health. Sequencing was done on a sample of blood.

CDR3 nucleotides: TGTGCCAGCAGCTCCGGGAGGGGTCGGCTCACCTACTCTGGAAACACCATATATTTT. This translates into CASSSGRGRLTYSGNTIYF. This chain uses TRBV11-2 with TRBJ1-3; perhaps TRBD1 as D (5 bases). Germline CDR1 and CDR2: SGHAT and FQNNGV. The CDR3 is made up of 19 amino acids. V lost 4 bases and J 0 bases, leaving 22 bases between the germline ends.